This is a list of T cell receptor beta chains from one sample in a study of OX40 agonist ivuxolimab in advanced cancers. Using immunoSEQ multiplex PCR, the repertoire was profiled, and TCRdb retains in-frame clones only, with some absent. The sample records under 80,000 clones, around 86% being singletons. This material consisted of CD4+ or CD8+ T cells sorted from blood, taken in a trial of the OX40 agonist ivuxolimab. The receptors here all came from an adult with an advanced solid tumor such as melanoma, head and neck, liver or kidney cancer. Each CDR3 is given with its conserved first and last residue. The D gene is left open where the match is weak. Size is omitted from some rows. Given values are once, few, many or a class for expanded clones.

d_gene | abundance | j_gene | v_gene | CDR3aa | CDR3nt
TRBD2 | . | TRBJ2-7 | TRBV7-2 | CASSTLPSGSLYEQYF | TGTGCCAGCAGCACCCTTCCTAGCGGGAGTTTGTACGAGCAGTACTTC
. | . | TRBJ2-5 | TRBV13 | CASSTSAQGEGETQYF | TGTGCCAGCAGCACCTCAGCACAGGGGGAGGGAGAGACCCAGTACTTC
TRBD2 | . | TRBJ2-7 | TRBV4-2 | CASSQGGTRGYEQYF | TGTGCCAGCAGCCAAGGAGGGACTAGGGGGTACGAGCAGTACTTC
. | . | TRBJ2-7 | TRBV15 | CATSRGRDSSYEQYF | TGTGCCACCAGCAGAGGACGAGACAGTTCCTACGAGCAGTACTTC
. | . | TRBJ2-3 | TRBV7-3 | CASSRTPQDTQYF | TGTGCCAGCAGCAGGACCCCTCAAGATACGCAGTATTTT
TRBD1 | . | TRBJ1-1 | TRBV29-1 | CSVGAAGGPEAFF | TGCAGCGTGGGGGCCGCAGGGGGCCCTGAAGCTTTCTTT
TRBD1 | . | TRBJ1-1 | TRBV7-9 | CASTLQQGDAEAFF | TGTGCCAGCACCCTACAACAGGGGGACGCTGAAGCTTTCTTT
. | . | TRBJ2-5 | TRBV7-9 | CASSSWEQETQYF | TGTGCCAGCAGCTCCTGGGAGCAGGAGACCCAGTACTTC
. | . | TRBJ2-4 | TRBV4-2 | CASSQESIKNIQYF | TGTGCCAGCAGCCAAGAGTCGATCAAAAACATTCAGTACTTC
. | . | TRBJ1-1 | TRBV7-3 | CASSLTIGTEAFF | TGTGCCAGCAGCTTAACAATTGGCACTGAAGCTTTCTTT
. | . | TRBJ2-2 | TRBV5-5 | CASSPRMNTGELFF | TGTGCCAGCAGTCCCAGGATGAACACCGGGGAGCTGTTTTTT
. | . | TRBJ1-6 | TRBV6-1 | CASSRIGTDSPLHF | TGTGCCAGCAGCCGCATTGGGACGGATTCACCCCTCCACTTT
. | . | TRBJ1-2 | TRBV6-1 | CASTPGGLISGYTF | TGTGCCAGCACCCCCGGGGGACTTATTTCTGGCTACACCTTC
TRBD2 | . | TRBJ2-1 | TRBV4-1 | CASSLGSGSNEQFF | TGCGCCAGCAGCCTCGGAAGCGGGAGCAATGAGCAGTTCTTC
TRBD1 | . | TRBJ1-2 | TRBV28 | CASMPGQGRYGYTF | TGTGCCAGCATGCCGGGACAGGGAAGGTATGGCTACACCTTC
. | few | TRBJ2-7 | TRBV29-1 | CSVDTGSWDEQYF | TGCAGCGTTGACACGGGGTCCTGGGACGAGCAGTACTTC
TRBD1 | few | TRBJ1-4 | TRBV18 | CASSRGQSEKLFF | TGTGCCAGCTCACGGGGACAGAGTGAAAAACTGTTTTTT
TRBD1 | . | TRBJ1-2 | TRBV2 | CASRGQGVYGYTF | TGTGCCAGCAGGGGACAGGGGGTCTATGGCTACACCTTC
TRBD2 | . | TRBJ2-2 | TRBV5-6 | CASSPLLGEGGELFF | TGTGCCAGCAGCCCTCTACTAGGGGAGGGCGGGGAGCTGTTTTTT
TRBD1 | few | TRBJ1-1 | TRBV7-9 | CASSLGTGDTEAFF | TGTGCCAGCAGCTTGGGGACAGGGGACACTGAAGCTTTCTTT
TRBD1 | few | TRBJ2-5 | TRBV11-3 | CASSPRTGSQETQYF | TGTGCCAGCAGCCCTCGGACAGGGTCTCAAGAGACCCAGTACTTC
. | . | TRBJ2-3 | TRBV21-1 | CASSRQTVPDTQYF | TGTGCCAGCAGCAGACAGACAGTGCCAGATACGCAGTATTTT
. | . | TRBJ1-4 | TRBV30 | CAWSKTSANEKLFF | TGTGCCTGGAGTAAAACTTCGGCTAATGAAAAACTGTTTTTT
. | . | TRBJ1-6 | TRBV21-1 | CASSKISLLSPGFPPGSYNSPLHF | TGTGCCAGCAGCAAAATAAGTCTGTTGTCTCCTGGGTTTCCTCCCGGCTCCTATAATTCACCCCTCCACTTT
TRBD2 | . | TRBJ2-1 | TRBV18 | CASSPALAGGPNEQFF | TGTGCCAGCTCACCCGCTCTAGCGGGAGGGCCCAATGAGCAGTTCTTC
TRBD1 | . | TRBJ1-2 | TRBV5-8 | CASSSGTGSGYTF | TGTGCCAGCAGCTCCGGGACAGGTAGTGGCTACACCTTC
TRBD1 | . | TRBJ2-5 | TRBV28 | CASRTGGAGETQYF | TGTGCCAGCAGGACAGGGGGCGCGGGAGAGACCCAGTACTTC
TRBD1 | . | TRBJ1-2 | TRBV6-4 | CASSATGTGANYGYTF | TGTGCCAGCAGTGCCACCGGGACAGGGGCTAACTATGGCTACACCTTC
TRBD1 | once | TRBJ2-1 | TRBV7-9 | CASLGTGYNEQFF | TGTGCCAGCTTAGGGACAGGGTACAATGAGCAGTTCTTC
. | . | TRBJ2-7 | TRBV20-1 | CSANRVNEQYF | TGCAGTGCCAACAGGGTCAACGAGCAGTACTTC
TRBD2 | . | TRBJ2-1 | TRBV5-1 | CASSLARRGGAENNEQFF | TGCGCCAGCAGCTTGGCCCGGCGGGGGGGCGCTGAAAACAATGAGCAGTTCTTC
TRBD1 | . | TRBJ1-6 | TRBV7-2 | CASSRAVQGINSPLHF | TGTGCCAGCAGCCGAGCGGTACAGGGGATTAATTCACCCCTCCACTTT
. | . | TRBJ1-4 | TRBV5-1 | CASSLTAPNEKLFF | TGCGCCAGCAGCTTGACAGCTCCTAATGAAAAACTGTTTTTT
TRBD1 | . | TRBJ1-1 | TRBV5-1 | CASSPDRGNTEAFF | TGCGCCAGCAGCCCGGACAGGGGGAACACTGAAGCTTTCTTT
. | . | TRBJ1-2 | TRBV7-9 | CASSLGNSYGYTF | TGTGCCAGCAGCTTAGGGAATAGCTATGGCTACACCTTC
. | . | TRBJ1-5 | TRBV2 | CASSEAQSVRSNQPQHF | TGTGCCAGCAGTGAAGCGCAAAGCGTAAGGAGCAATCAGCCCCAGCATTTT
TRBD1 | . | TRBJ1-2 | TRBV6-5 | CASRQIDRGYGYTF | TGTGCCAGCAGACAAATTGACAGGGGATACGGCTACACCTTC
. | few | TRBJ1-1 | TRBV7-3 | CASSPRRNTEAFF | TGTGCCAGCAGCCCACGGAGGAACACTGAAGCTTTCTTT
. | . | TRBJ2-3 | TRBV29-1 | CSVEGRATDTQYF | TGCAGCGTTGAGGGCCGGGCCACAGATACGCAGTATTTT
TRBD2 | once | TRBJ2-2 | TRBV2 | CASSAGLADGAGELFF | TGTGCCAGCAGTGCGGGACTAGCGGACGGGGCCGGGGAGCTGTTTTTT
. | . | TRBJ2-2 | TRBV5-1 | CASSLVGAFGGELFF | TGCGCCAGCAGCTTGGTAGGGGCTTTTGGCGGGGAGCTGTTTTTT
TRBD1 | . | TRBJ2-7 | TRBV18 | CASSPTGQHYYEQYF | TGTGCCAGCTCACCGACGGGACAGCATTATTACGAGCAGTACTTC
. | . | TRBJ1-1 | TRBV5-6 | CASSLYALNTEAFF | TGTGCCAGCAGCTTGTATGCCTTGAACACTGAAGCTTTCTTT
. | . | TRBJ2-7 | TRBV9 | CASSPGKAYEQYF | TGTGCCAGCAGCCCCGGGAAAGCCTACGAGCAGTACTTC